This T cell receptor beta chain was sequenced in a study of naive and memory T cell subsets. The CDR3 is 13 residues long. Deletions cut 4 bases from V and 2 bases from J, with 10 bases between. Germline assignment: CDR1 SQVTM and CDR2 ANQGSEA. Separate alpha and beta amplification began at the second PCR step. Cells stained for CD3, CD4, CD8, CD45RA and CD27 were sorted into four subsets. This clonotype has a count of ten or more. Antigen: not known. Both TRBC1 and TRBC2 were covered by a beta constant-region primer of two equimolar oligonucleotides. Nested alpha and beta constant-region primers with the SP2 primer drove four PCR rounds on ligated cDNA. A 12-nucleotide UMI and the SP2 primer were added to the cDNA 3' end by oligonucleotide ligation. TCRdb re-called the UMI-ligation and nested PCR reads with MiXCR, one entry per CDR3 protein. Seen here are 150,000 or so distinct CDR3 sequences, approximately 22% observed once, and the top ten hold 0.11%.

Whole-study results and caveats: Especially in CD8 cells, naive repertoires contained a few larger clonotypes, possibly CD45RA-re-expressing memory cells. Over 90% of naive TCR sequences appeared only once after error correction, unlike memory subsets.

The chain combines TRBV29-1 with TRBJ2-3, with D uncertain. The TCR was taken from a human donor in good health. Specimen: naive CD4+ T cells from blood. CDR3 sequence reads: CSVGGQFTDTQYF. The CDR3 bases are TGCAGCGTTGGAGGTCAGTTCACAGATACGCAGTATTTT.